This TCR beta chain was obtained from a study of brain T cells in children with intractable seizures. Regarding the study as a whole: HCMV serostatus was not known, and viral specificity came from CDR3 similarity only.

Only cases whose brain tissue showed the highest T cell transcript signatures were sequenced. Pre-surgery treatment included at least one anti-epileptic drug. The ends lost 6 bases at V and 7 bases at J; junction bases unmatched: 15. Germline CDR1 reads SEHNR; CDR2 reads FQNEAQ (reference sequence). This CDR3 region has 15 residues. With regard to this clone: Its antigen is unidentified.

Sequencing was performed with immunoSEQ multiplex PCR; in TCRdb, only in-frame clones are kept and a portion is missing. Of 95,000 to 120,000 clones in the sample, under 95% are singletons; the top ten hold 3.8%. This sample comprised peripheral blood, obtained at surgery. This rearrangement joins TRBV7-9 to TRBJ2-7; 7 bases are a match to TRBD1. This TCR derives from a boy in the first two years of life with hemimegalencephaly and intractable seizures. The CDR3, as DNA: TGTGCCAGCAGGGAAACAGGGGTCGGGCTCGTGGAGCAGTACTTC. Translated: CASRETGVGLVEQYF.